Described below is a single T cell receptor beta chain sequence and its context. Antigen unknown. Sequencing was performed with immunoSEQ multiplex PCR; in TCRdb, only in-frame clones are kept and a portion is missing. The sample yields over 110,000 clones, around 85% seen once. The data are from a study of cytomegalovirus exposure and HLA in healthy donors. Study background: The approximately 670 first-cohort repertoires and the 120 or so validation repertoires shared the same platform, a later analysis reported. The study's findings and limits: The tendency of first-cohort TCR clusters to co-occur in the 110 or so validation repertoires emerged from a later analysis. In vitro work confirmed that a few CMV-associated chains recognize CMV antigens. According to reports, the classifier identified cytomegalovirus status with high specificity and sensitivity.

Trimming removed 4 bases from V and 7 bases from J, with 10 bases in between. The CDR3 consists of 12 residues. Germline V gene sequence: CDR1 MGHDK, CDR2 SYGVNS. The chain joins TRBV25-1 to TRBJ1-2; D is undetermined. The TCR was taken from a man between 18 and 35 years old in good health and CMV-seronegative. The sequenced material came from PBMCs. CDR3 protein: CASSATTVGYTF. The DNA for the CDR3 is TGTGCCAGCAGTGCGACTACAGTTGGCTACACCTTC.